Below are 21 T cell receptor beta chains sequenced from a single sample in a study of blood T cell repertoires in COVID-19. Method: immunoSEQ multiplex PCR; TCRdb's copy keeps in-frame clones and lacks some. The table has over 110,000 clones, under 80% seen once. Sequencing input: peripheral blood. The source is a man aged 80 or over with acute or convalescent COVID-19.

This clone was counted a few times. This chain uses TRBV6-1 with TRBJ1-6, with TRBD1 matching 7 bases. Germline V gene lookup returns CDR1 MNHNS and CDR2 SASEGT. V dropped 2 bases and J dropped 11; count of bases not matched to a gene: 3. CDR3 length: 13 amino acids. CDR3 sequence: CASSENRGAPLHF. The CDR3 DNA follows: TGTGCCAGCAGTGAAAACAGGGGAGCACCCCTCCACTTT.

The CDR3 is CASSPDGNQPQHF. The CDR3 DNA follows: TGTGCCAGCTCACCCGACGGGAATCAGCCCCAGCATTTT. V is TRBV18 and J is TRBJ1-5; no definite D call. V was trimmed by 3 bases and J by 4 bases, leaving 7 bases between them. The CDR3 length is 13 residues. Per germline, CDR1 KGHSH and CDR2 LQKENI. The entire variable domain, with the rest obtained from reference TRBV18 and TRBJ1-5, is as follows: NAGVMQNPRHLVRRRGQEARLRCSPMKGHSHVYWYRQLPEEGLKFMVYLQKENIIDESGMPKERFSAEFPKEGPSILRIQQVVRGDSAAYFCASSPDGNQPQHFGDGTRLSIL.

J is TRBJ1-5 and V is TRBV19; TRBD1 aligns across 9 bases. The junction had 12 bases not matched to a gene; V was cut back by 7 bases and J by 2 bases. The CDR3 contains 17 residues. Germline V gene lookup returns CDR1 LNHDA and CDR2 SQIVND (reference sequence). Here the CDR3 DNA reads TGTGCCAGTAAATCGCTGACAGGGGGGCCTGGCAATCAGCCCCAGCATTTT. It translates to CASKSLTGGPGNQPQHF. The full variable domain, in which reference TRBV19 and TRBJ1-5 provide the parts outside the CDR3, is DGGITQSPKYLFRKEGQNVTLSCEQNLNHDAMYWYRQDPGQGLRLIYYSQIVNDFQKGDIAEGYSVSREKKESFPLTVTSAQKNPTAFYLCASKSLTGGPGNQPQHFGDGTRLSIL.

The chain recombines TRBV5-4 with TRBJ1-2; a weak D match, TRBD1 (5 bases). Trimming took off 4 bases at V and 1 base at J, with 14 bases between the two ends. Per germline, CDR1 SGHNT and CDR2 YYREEE (reference sequence). This CDR3 comprises 15 residues. The CDR3 here is CASSAFAGRNYGYTF. CDR3 DNA: TGTGCCAGCAGCGCCTTCGCAGGGCGTAACTATGGCTACACCTTC.

This chain uses TRBV3-1 (or the pseudogene TRBV3-2) with TRBJ2-1; 8 bases line up with TRBD2. Germline V lookup: CDR1 LGHDT, CDR2 YNNKEL (reference sequence). V lost 1 base to trimming and J lost 2 bases; unmatched junction nucleotides: 7. The CDR3 has 17 residues. In DNA, the CDR3 is TGTGCCAGCAGCCAAGGAGCGGGGGCCCTTACCTACAATGAGCAGTTCTTC. Its protein product is CASSQGAGALTYNEQFF.

This chain links TRBV4-2 with TRBJ2-6; 10 bases agree with TRBD1. The V gene's germline CDR1 is LGHNA and CDR2 YNFKEQ. Losses at the gene ends were 3 bases for V and 0 bases for J; bases not matched to a gene: 2. This CDR3 has 17 residues. The CDR3 nucleotides read TGTGCCAGCAGCCAGGGACAGGGGACCTCTGGGGCCAACGTCCTGACTTTC. Translation gives CASSQGQGTSGANVLTF.

The chain combines TRBV9 with TRBJ1-1; D gene ambiguous. The CDR3 length is 14 residues. Germline loops: CDR1 SGDLS, CDR2 YYNGEE. Trimming removed 0 bases from V and 1 base from J, with 7 bases in between. For the CDR3, the DNA is TGTGCCAGCAGCGTAGTGAGGAGGAACACTGAAGCTTTCTTT. It specifies CASSVVRRNTEAFF. The variable domain in full, with the rest retrieved from reference TRBV9 and TRBJ1-1, is DSGVTQTPKHLITATGQRVTLRCSPRSGDLSVYWYQQSLDQGLQFLIQYYNGEERAKGNILERFSAQQFPDLHSELNLSSLELGDSALYFCASSVVRRNTEAFFGQGTRLTVV.

This chain links TRBV24-1 with TRBJ2-5, with TRBD2 identical over 7 bases. Germline trimming cut 6 bases from V and 5 bases from J; bases unmatched to any gene: 8. This CDR3 has 14 amino acids. Germline-derived CDR1 and CDR2 are KGHDR and SFDVKD. Here the CDR3 reads CATSSWGGTETQYF. DNA for the CDR3: TGTGCCACCAGTTCCTGGGGGGGGACGGAGACCCAGTACTTC.

J is TRBJ2-7 and V is TRBV28; the D gene is possibly TRBD2 (7 bases). V was pared by 10 bases and J by 0 bases, with 13 bases between. In germline, CDR1 is MDHEN, CDR2 SYDVKM. The CDR3 has 13 amino acids. CDR3 sequence: CATLGGASYEQYF. CDR3 DNA sequence: TGTGCCACCCTGGGGGGGGCCTCCTACGAGCAGTACTTC.

This chain joins TRBV4-3 and TRBJ1-4; D unclear. V lost 1 base, J lost 8 bases, and 8 bases lay in between. CDR1 is LGHNA, CDR2 YSLEER, per germline. This CDR3 is 13 amino acids long. In DNA form, the CDR3 reads TGCGCCAGCAGCCAAGCACGGTCCGAAAAACTGTTTTTT. Protein: CASSQARSEKLFF.

The rearrangement uses TRBV19 and TRBJ2-7, with D unclear. Germline CDR1 LNHDA, CDR2 SQIVND (reference sequence). V gave up 3 bases and J gave up 2 bases, with 11 bases separating them. CDR3 length: 14 amino acids. CDR3 in DNA: TGTGCCAGTAGTATCGGTAGCCTCACCTACGAGCAGTACTTC. It yields the protein CASSIGSLTYEQYF.

The chain links TRBV6-5 to TRBJ2-5; no definite D call. The CDR3 is made up of 14 amino acids. V lost 4 bases and J lost 5, with 14 bases in between. Germline CDR1 MNHEY, CDR2 SVGAGI. The CDR3 region is CASSSTKLLETQYF. DNA of the CDR3: TGTGCCAGCAGTTCCACTAAGCTCCTGGAGACCCAGTACTTC.

The CDR3 sequence is CASSYYGSSYDTQYF. The CDR3 DNA follows: TGTGCCAGCAGTTACTACGGATCTAGCTACGATACGCAGTATTTT. V and J are TRBV6-5 and TRBJ2-3; weak D call: TRBD2 (5 bases). CDR1 and CDR2 (germline): MNHEY, SVGAGI. Trimming cost V 1 base and J 6 bases, with 14 bases left between them. The CDR3 is 15 amino acids.

The rearrangement uses TRBV5-1 and TRBJ2-5; 7 bases map to TRBD1. The CDR3 runs to 14 residues. With 4 bases clipped from V and 3 bases from J, the junction kept 6 bases outside the gene matches. The germline V gene has CDR1 SGHRS and CDR2 YFSETQ. CDR3 nucleotide sequence: TGCGCCAGCAGCAACGACAGGGAAAAAGAGACCCAGTACTTC. It codes for CASSNDREKETQYF. The entire variable domain, with the rest obtained from reference TRBV5-1 and TRBJ2-5, is as follows: KAGVTQTPRYLIKTRGQQVTLSCSPISGHRSVSWYQQTPGQGLQFLFEYFSETQRNKGNFPGRFSGRQFSNSRSEMNVSTLELGDSALYLCASSNDREKETQYFGPGTRLLVL.

This rearrangement joins TRBV6-5 to TRBJ1-6, with D perhaps TRBD1 (5 bases). The CDR3 length is 14 residues. Germline V gives CDR1 MNHEY, CDR2 SVGAGI. The CDR3, as DNA: TGTGCTTATAGTCAGGGAAGAAATAATTCACCCCTCCACTTT. Its protein is CAYSQGRNNSPLHF.

CDR3 DNA sequence: TGTGCCAGCAGCTCGCCGACAGCTAACTATGGCTACACCTTC. It translates to CASSSPTANYGYTF. The V and J genes are TRBV7-9 and TRBJ1-2, with a weak D call TRBD1 (5 bases). This CDR3 is built from 14 residues. Trimming left V 4 bases short and J 0 bases short, with 9 bases between. Germline V gene sequence: CDR1 SEHNR, CDR2 FQNEAQ (reference sequence).

This chain connects TRBV28 to TRBJ1-5, with TRBD1 as a possible D gene (5 bases). The CDR3 is made up of 16 amino acids. Germline V gene sequence: CDR1 MDHEN, CDR2 SYDVKM. V was clipped by 1 base and J by 1 base, with 11 bases between them. CDR3 nucleotide sequence: TGTGCCAGCAGTTTATTGGCAGGGCAGAGCAATCAGCCCCAGCATTTT. Amino acids: CASSLLAGQSNQPQHF.

CDR3 sequence (DNA): TGTGCCAGCAGTCAGGGGGCCAACTATGGCTACACCTTC. Residues: CASSQGANYGYTF. The rearrangement links TRBV2 to TRBJ1-2; TRBD1 matches at 8 bases. The CDR3 loop spans 13 amino acids. V lost 5 bases to trimming and J lost 2 bases; unmatched junction nucleotides: 1. Germline assignment: CDR1 SNHLY and CDR2 FYNNEI.

The chain recombines TRBV30 with TRBJ1-1, with 7 nucleotides matching TRBD1. The CDR3 has 16 residues. Germline loops: CDR1 GTSNPN, CDR2 SVGIG (reference sequence). V was pared by 3 bases and J by 8 bases, with 18 bases of the junction left unmatched. CDR3 loop: CAWRKGTARGSLEAFF. The CDR3 coding sequence is TGTGCCTGGAGGAAGGGGACAGCCCGGGGGTCGTTGGAAGCTTTCTTT.

This sequence joins TRBV15 and TRBJ1-3, with D perhaps TRBD1 (5 bases). V dropped 3 bases and J dropped 5 bases, with 17 bases sitting between them. The CDR3 totals 16 residues. CDR1 LNHNV and CDR2 YYDKDF come from the germline V gene (reference sequence). This CDR3 reads CATSSPKDRGRNTIYF. CDR3 sequence (DNA): TGTGCCACCAGCAGTCCTAAAGATAGGGGAAGAAACACCATATATTTT.

This clone was seen a handful of times. The chain couples TRBV5-1 to TRBJ2-1; 7 bases fit TRBD1. The V gene's germline CDR1 is SGHRS and CDR2 YFSETQ. The CDR3 covers 14 residues. The V segment lost 8 bases and the J segment 8 bases; nucleotides outside the gene matches: 13. The CDR3 loop is CARGDSRLKDEQFF. The CDR3 nucleotides are TGCGCCAGGGGGGACAGCCGCCTTAAGGATGAGCAGTTCTTC.